This TCR beta chain originates from a study of monozygotic twins with inflammatory bowel disease. CDR3 length equals 12 residues. UMIs that included a 6-nucleotide sample barcode were added by template switching, which took place during cDNA synthesis. TCRdb reprocessed the 5' RACE reads, with one entry per CDR3 protein and no DNA. This sample carries about 300,000 distinct CDR3 sequences, with approximately 5.9% going to the ten biggest clones. Worth noting for this clonotype: Its antigen is unidentified.

The study, taken as a whole, reports: With inverse Simpson as the measure, TCRbeta diversity was lower in IBD patients than in healthy co-twins. Researchers reported no repertoire similarity difference between concordant and discordant twins, possibly from limited power. Fewer shared clonotypes with others were found in IBD patients than in healthy twins, especially with disease activity.

V usage is TRBV12-3 or TRBV12-4 and J usage is TRBJ2-7; TCRdb gives TRBD1 as the D gene, but with no DNA this cannot be confirmed. Sample: blood. The TCR sequence derives from a human donor with ulcerative colitis or Crohn's disease, or a healthy co-twin of an affected twin (not recorded which). CDR3 sequence reads: CASSEDRGTQYF.